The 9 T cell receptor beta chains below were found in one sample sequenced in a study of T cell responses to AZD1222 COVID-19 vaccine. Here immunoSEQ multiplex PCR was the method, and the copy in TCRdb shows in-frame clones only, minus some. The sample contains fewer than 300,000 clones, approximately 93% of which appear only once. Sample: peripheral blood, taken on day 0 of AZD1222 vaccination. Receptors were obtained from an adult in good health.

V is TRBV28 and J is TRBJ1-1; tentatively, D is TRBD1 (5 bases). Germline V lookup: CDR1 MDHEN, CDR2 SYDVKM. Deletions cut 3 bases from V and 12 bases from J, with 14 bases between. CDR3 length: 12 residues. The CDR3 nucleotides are TGTGCCAGCAGTTTGGGGGGAATGTTGACTTTCTTT. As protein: CASSLGGMLTFF.

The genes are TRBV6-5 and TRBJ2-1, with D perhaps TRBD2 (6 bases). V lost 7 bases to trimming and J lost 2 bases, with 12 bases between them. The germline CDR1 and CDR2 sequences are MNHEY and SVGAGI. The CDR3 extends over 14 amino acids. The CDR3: CASMGGTPYNEQFF. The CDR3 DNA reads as TGTGCCAGCATGGGGGGTACGCCCTACAATGAGCAGTTCTTC.

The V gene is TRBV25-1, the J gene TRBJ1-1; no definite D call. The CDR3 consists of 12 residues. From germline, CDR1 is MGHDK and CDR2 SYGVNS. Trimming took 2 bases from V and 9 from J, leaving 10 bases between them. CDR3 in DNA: TGTGCCAGCAGTGAACCGGGTCGGAAAGCTTTCTTT. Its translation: CASSEPGRKAFF.

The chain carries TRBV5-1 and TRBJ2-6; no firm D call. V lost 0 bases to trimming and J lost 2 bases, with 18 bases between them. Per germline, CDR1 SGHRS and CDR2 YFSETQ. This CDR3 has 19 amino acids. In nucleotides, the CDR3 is TGCGCCAGCAGCTTGGGGAGTTCGACCAAGTTTACTGGGGCCAACGTCCTGACTTTC. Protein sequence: CASSLGSSTKFTGANVLTF. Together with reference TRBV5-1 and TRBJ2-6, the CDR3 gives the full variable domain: KAGVTQTPRYLIKTRGQQVTLSCSPISGHRSVSWYQQTPGQGLQFLFEYFSETQRNKGNFPGRFSGRQFSNSRSEMNVSTLELGDSALYLCASSLGSSTKFTGANVLTFGAGSRLTVL.

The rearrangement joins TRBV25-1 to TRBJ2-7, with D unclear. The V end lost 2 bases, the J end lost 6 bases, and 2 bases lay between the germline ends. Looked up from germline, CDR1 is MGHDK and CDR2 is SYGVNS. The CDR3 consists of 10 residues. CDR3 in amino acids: CASSEPEQYF. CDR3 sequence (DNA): TGTGCCAGCAGTGAACCCGAGCAGTACTTC.

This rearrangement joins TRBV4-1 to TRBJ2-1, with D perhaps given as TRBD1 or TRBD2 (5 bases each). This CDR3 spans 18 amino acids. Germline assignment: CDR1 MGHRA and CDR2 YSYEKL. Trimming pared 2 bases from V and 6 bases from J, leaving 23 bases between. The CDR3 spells CASSQPGEGRSRSNEQFF. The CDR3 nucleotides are TGCGCCAGCAGCCAACCCGGCGAGGGGCGCAGCCGGTCCAATGAGCAGTTCTTC.

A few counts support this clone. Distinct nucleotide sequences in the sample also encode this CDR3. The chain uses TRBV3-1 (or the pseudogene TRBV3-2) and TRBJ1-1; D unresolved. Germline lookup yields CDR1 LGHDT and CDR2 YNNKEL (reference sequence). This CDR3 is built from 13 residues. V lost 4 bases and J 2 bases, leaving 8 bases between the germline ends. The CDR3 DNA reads TGTGCCAGCAGCCCGGGTGGTAACACTGAAGCTTTCTTT. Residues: CASSPGGNTEAFF.

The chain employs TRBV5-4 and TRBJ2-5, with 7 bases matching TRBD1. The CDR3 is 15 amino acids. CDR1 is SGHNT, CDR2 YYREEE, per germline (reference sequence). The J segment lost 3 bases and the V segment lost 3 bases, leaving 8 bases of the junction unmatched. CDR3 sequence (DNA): TGTGCCAGCAGCTCCCGACAGGGTGTGGAAGAGACCCAGTACTTC. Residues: CASSSRQGVEETQYF.

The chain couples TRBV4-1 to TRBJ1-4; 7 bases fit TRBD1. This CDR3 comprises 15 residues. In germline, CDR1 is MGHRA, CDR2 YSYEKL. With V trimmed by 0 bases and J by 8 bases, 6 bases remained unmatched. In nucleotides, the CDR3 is TGCGCCAGCAGCCAAGAGCAACAGGGGTGGGAAAAACTGTTTTTT. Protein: CASSQEQQGWEKLFF.